The present entry profiles one T cell receptor beta chain with its context. Its antigen remains unidentified. This sample is part of a study of cytomegalovirus exposure and HLA in healthy donors. This PCR relied on a set of 60 Vbeta primers and 13 Jbeta primers. Only in-frame clones appear in the TCRdb table, and some are missing; sequencing was by immunoSEQ multiplex PCR. Reported are approximately 110,000 clones; the ten largest clones contain 0.9% to 1.2%. Germline CDR1 and CDR2: MNHNS and SASEGT. The J segment lost 3 bases and the V segment lost 4 bases, leaving 0 bases of the junction unmatched. This CDR3 is built from 14 residues. Study-level points and caveats: According to a later analysis, most TCR beta chains associated with CMV appeared HLA-restricted.

This TCR derives from a man aged 18 to 29 in good health and CMV-seronegative. The sequenced sample consisted of PBMCs. V is TRBV6-1 and J is TRBJ2-2; TRBD2 agrees at 9 bases. CDR3 sequence: CASSGLADTGELFF. CDR3 nucleotide sequence: TGTGCCAGCAGTGGACTAGCGGACACCGGGGAGCTGTTTTTT.